This T cell receptor beta chain was captured in a study of a mutant IDH1 vaccine in newly diagnosed glioma. Study-level information: Investigators started vaccination 4-6 weeks after radiotherapy alone, or with temozolomide cycles. Treated patients, approximately 60% male and roughly 40% female, averaged about 40 years of age. The earlier regimen, radiotherapy, temozolomide, or both, was most often both.

Concerning this clone itself: Its target is unknown.

This table comes from immunoSEQ multiplex PCR, and its TCRdb copy is limited to in-frame clones, with some not included. The repertoire consists of roughly 38,000 clones, with over 75% occurring once and the leading ten covering approximately 1.5%. J gave up 13 bases and V 2 bases, and 3 bases lay outside the gene matches. CDR1 is MNHEY, CDR2 SMNVEV, per germline (reference sequence). The CDR3 is made up of 12 amino acids. The time point was: week 35, safety follow-up. Alongside topical imiquimod, each dose of vaccine comprised 300 ug of mutant IDH1 20-mer peptide. The chain combines TRBV27 with TRBJ2-1; 9 bases align to TRBD1. The sample consisted of PBMCs, taken from a glioma patient whose treatment included an IDH1 peptide vaccine. The receptor's source is a middle-aged man with glioma. CDR3 residues: CASSLDRGKQFF. As DNA, the CDR3 is TGTGCCAGCAGTTTAGACAGGGGGAAACAGTTCTTC.